The 9 T cell receptor beta chains below were found in one sample sequenced in a study of blood T cell repertoires in COVID-19 (TCRdb year 2020). Library creation used the immunoSEQ multiplex PCR assay. Imported from immuneACCESS, the table was reduced by TCRdb to in-frame sequences with V and J called. These copies leave out some clones; in studies compared against another copy, an unresolved V gene accounts for under half, and the cause of the remainder is not known. Present in this sample are 200,000 to 250,000 clones, about 83% of which were seen just once. The top ten hold around 1.3% of the sample. The material sequenced was peripheral blood. These receptors were collected from a woman aged 25 to 39 with COVID-19, enrolled during active disease.

The J gene is TRBJ2-3, the V gene TRBV4-2; tentative D call: TRBD2 (6 bases). The length of the CDR3 is 15 residues. The ends were cut back, 5 bases at V and 0 bases at J, with 12 bases in the middle. CDR1 is LGHNA, CDR2 YNFKEQ, per germline. DNA of the CDR3: TGTGCCAGCAGCTTGACGGGGGAGAGCACAGATACGCAGTATTTT. Translation: CASSLTGESTDTQYF.

The V and J genes are TRBV5-4 and TRBJ2-7; tentative D call: TRBD1 (6 bases). Germline V gives CDR1 SGHNT, CDR2 YYREEE (reference sequence). The V gene lost 4 bases and the J gene lost 3 bases, with 17 bases spanning the gap. The CDR3 contains 15 residues. The CDR3 bases are TGTGCCAGCAGCCCGTCCAACAGGGACCACTACGAGCAGTACTTC. Translation gives CASSPSNRDHYEQYF.

The chain uses TRBV7-6 and TRBJ1-5; 9 positions agree with TRBD1. The CDR3 sequence is 16 residues long. The germline CDR1 and CDR2 sequences are SGHVS and FNYEAQ. V lost 5 bases and J lost 2; bases outside the gene matches: 7. The CDR3 loop is CASSPRTGEGNQPQHF. CDR3 nucleotides: TGTGCCAGCAGCCCACGGACAGGGGAAGGCAATCAGCCCCAGCATTTT.

Here the CDR3 reads CASSQRTGDNQPQHF. In DNA, the CDR3 is TGTGCCAGCAGCCAAAGGACAGGGGACAATCAGCCCCAGCATTTT. The gene calls are TRBV2 and TRBJ1-5; the match to TRBD1 covers 9 bases. The CDR3 has 15 amino acids. Germline trimming cut 6 bases from V and 3 bases from J; bases unmatched to any gene: 6. Germline CDR1 SNHLY, CDR2 FYNNEI. The variable domain in full, with the rest retrieved from reference TRBV2 and TRBJ1-5, is EPEVTQTPSHQVTQMGQEVILRCVPISNHLYFYWYRQILGQKVEFLVSFYNNEISEKSEIFDDQFSVERPDGSNFTLKIRSTKLEDSAMYFCASSQRTGDNQPQHFGDGTRLSIL.

The chain links TRBV4-1 to TRBJ2-5, with 7 nucleotides matching TRBD2. This CDR3 contains 16 residues. In germline, CDR1 is MGHRA, CDR2 YSYEKL. Losses at the gene ends were 1 base for V and 5 bases for J; bases not matched to a gene: 10. CDR3 sequence reads: CASSQAFAGVDETQYF. CDR3 in DNA: TGCGCCAGCAGCCAAGCTTTTGCGGGAGTGGATGAGACCCAGTACTTC.

This chain uses TRBV10-3 with TRBJ1-1; 7 bases are shared with TRBD1. V trimming: 3 bases; J trimming: 5 bases; junction bases outside the gene matches: 9. CDR1 and CDR2 from the germline V gene are ENHRY and SYGVKD. This CDR3 spans 15 amino acids. CDR3 sequence (DNA): TGTGCCATCAGTGACTACTCGACAGGGAGGACTGAAGCTTTCTTT. It translates to CAISDYSTGRTEAFF.

The chain employs TRBV5-5 and TRBJ2-3; maybe TRBD2 (5 bases). The CDR3 totals 14 residues. Trimming shortened V by 1 base and J by 1 base, and 7 bases separated the two germline ends. Germline CDR1 reads SGHKS; CDR2 reads YYEKEE (reference sequence). The CDR3 coding sequence is TGTGCCAGCAGCTTGATTAGCGGCACAGATACGCAGTATTTT. Translated, it gives CASSLISGTDTQYF.

This clone was detected only a few times. V gene TRBV10-3 combines with J gene TRBJ2-6; 8 bases fit TRBD1. V shed 4 bases, J shed 0 bases, and the junction held 11 bases outside the gene matches. The V gene's germline CDR1 is ENHRY and CDR2 SYGVKD. This CDR3 contains 19 residues. CDR3: CAISGEPGTGRSGANVLTF. CDR3 DNA sequence: TGTGCCATCAGTGGGGAACCCGGGACAGGCCGCTCTGGGGCCAACGTCCTGACTTTC.

The chain links TRBV19 to TRBJ2-7; 10 nucleotides agree with TRBD1. CDR1 is LNHDA, CDR2 SQIVND, per germline (reference sequence). CDR3 length: 13 residues. The V and J ends lost 6 bases and 6 bases, in that order; junction bases with no gene match: 5. The CDR3 DNA reads as TGTGCCAGTAGGGGGACAGGGGAGAGCGAGCAGTACTTC. It translates to CASRGTGESEQYF.